This T cell receptor beta chain was sequenced for a study of T cell clonality in common variable immunodeficiency. Germline V lookup: CDR1 SGHAT, CDR2 FQNNGV. V lost 5 bases to trimming and J lost 5 bases, with 6 bases between them. The CDR3 is 12 amino acids. Donors gave roughly 4.5 to 8.5 ml heparinized peripheral whole blood. Whole-study results and caveats: CVID subjects had higher TCRbeta clonality than healthy controls, most marked in about a third. Shared TCRbeta clones were fewer between CVID subjects than controls.

Libraries were prepared by immunoSEQ multiplex PCR; TCRdb keeps only in-frame clonotypes and omits some of them. The sample has around 29,000 clones, none seen only once. This clone was counted many times. Its antigen remains unidentified. Read sequence stops 3 residues before the CDR3 end, and the germline J gene provides the missing end. V is TRBV11-2 and J is TRBJ2-2; D unresolved. The sequenced material came from peripheral blood mononuclear cells. This receptor was obtained from a person between 18 and 75 years old in good health. The covered CDR3 bases are TGTGCCAGCAGCGCGGAGACCGGGGAG. This codes for CASSAETGE. The entire CDR3 reads CASSAETGELFF.